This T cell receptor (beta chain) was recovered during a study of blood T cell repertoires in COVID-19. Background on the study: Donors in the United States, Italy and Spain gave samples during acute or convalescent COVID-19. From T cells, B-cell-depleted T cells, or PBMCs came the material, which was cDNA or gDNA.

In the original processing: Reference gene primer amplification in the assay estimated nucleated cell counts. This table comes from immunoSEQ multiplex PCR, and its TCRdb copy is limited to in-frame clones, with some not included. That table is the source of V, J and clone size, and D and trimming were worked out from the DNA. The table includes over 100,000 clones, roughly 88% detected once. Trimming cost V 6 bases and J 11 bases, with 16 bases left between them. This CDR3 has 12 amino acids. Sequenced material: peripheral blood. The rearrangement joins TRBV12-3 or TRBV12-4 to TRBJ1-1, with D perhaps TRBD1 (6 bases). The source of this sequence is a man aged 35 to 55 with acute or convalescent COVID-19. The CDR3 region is CASSIQGSGAFF. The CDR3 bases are TGTGCCAGCAGCATACAGGGTTCTGGGGCTTTCTTT.